This T cell receptor beta chain emerged from a study of T cell repertoires in cytomegalovirus infection. The V gene's germline CDR1 is MNHGY and CDR2 SAAAGT. The V gene lost 10 bases and the J gene lost 5 bases, with 15 bases spanning the gap. The CDR3 contains 13 residues. In regard to this clonotype: What it recognizes is unknown.

Findings of the study overall: The ex vivo response was dominated by HLA-C-restricted CMV-specific TCR beta clonotypes.

One entry per CDR3 protein results from TCRdb running MiXCR on the reads. The sample lists some 590,000 distinct CDR3 sequences, 35% to 50% seen once, with around 50% in the top ten. The source was cultured PBMCs, collected from culture after CMV antigen stimulation. The rearrangement joins TRBV6-8 to TRBJ1-5; D is undetermined. This sequence was found in a human donor in good health (CMV status not recorded). Some clones in this sample may be carry-over from other donors' samples. CDR3 in amino acids: CATSLSGYQPQHF. The CDR3 bases are TGTGCCACCTCATTGTCGGGCTATCAGCCCCAGCATTTT.